A single sample gave rise to the 30 T cell receptor beta chains below, sequenced in a study of T cell changes during pregnancy in multiple sclerosis. Some clones are missing from TCRdb's copy, which holds only in-frame ones; the method was immunoSEQ multiplex PCR. The sample yields about 46,000 clones, approximately 92% seen once. Specimen: CD8+ T cells from peripheral blood mononuclear cells, collected after pregnancy. The origin of the receptors is a female donor with multiple sclerosis, enrolled in a pregnancy study.

The gene calls are TRBV7-9 and TRBJ2-2, with 8 bases matching TRBD1. Germline CDR1 reads SEHNR; CDR2 reads FQNEAQ (reference sequence). The CDR3 sequence is 16 residues long. The J segment lost 3 bases and the V segment lost 4 bases, leaving 7 bases of the junction unmatched. The CDR3 DNA reads as TGTGCCAGCAGCTCGCGGACAGGGTACGACACCGGGGAGCTGTTTTTT. This encodes CASSSRTGYDTGELFF. Using reference TRBV7-9 and TRBJ2-2 for the parts outside the CDR3, the full variable domain is DTGVSQNPRHKITKRGQNVTFRCDPISEHNRLYWYRQTLGQGPEFLTYFQNEAQLEKSRLLSDRFSAERPKGSFSTLEIQRTEQGDSAMYLCASSSRTGYDTGELFFGEGSRLTVL.

The CDR3 here is CASSPAGVDTQYF. CDR3 coding DNA: TGTGCCAGCAGTCCAGCCGGGGTAGATACGCAGTATTTT. The chain is built from TRBV7-8 and TRBJ2-3, with a tentative D call TRBD2 (5 bases). Germline CDR1 reads SGHVS; CDR2 reads FQNEAQ. The V end lost 6 bases, the J end lost 5 bases, and 12 bases lay between the germline ends. The CDR3 is 13 residues long.

This chain uses TRBV19 with TRBJ2-5, with D unresolved. Looked up from germline, CDR1 is LNHDA and CDR2 is SQIVND (reference sequence). The V gene lost 4 bases and the J gene lost 5 bases, with 8 bases spanning the gap. The CDR3 sequence is 12 residues long. This CDR3 is CASSSLEETQYF. The CDR3 DNA reads TGTGCCAGTAGTAGCCTGGAGGAGACCCAGTACTTC.

J is TRBJ1-4 and V is TRBV19; no clear D gene. CDR1 is LNHDA and CDR2 is SQIVND in the germline V gene (reference sequence). V lost 6 bases, J lost 4 bases, and 9 bases lay in between. This CDR3 contains 13 residues. The DNA of the CDR3 is TGTGCCAGTAGGCCGGGGTTTAATGAAAAACTGTTTTTT. It yields the protein CASRPGFNEKLFF. The whole variable domain, filled in from reference TRBV19 and TRBJ1-4, reads DGGITQSPKYLFRKEGQNVTLSCEQNLNHDAMYWYRQDPGQGLRLIYYSQIVNDFQKGDIAEGYSVSREKKESFPLTVTSAQKNPTAFYLCASRPGFNEKLFFGSGTQLSVL.

The chain links TRBV6-1 to TRBJ2-7; TRBD2 agrees at 8 bases. Germline V gene sequence: CDR1 MNHNS, CDR2 SASEGT. J lost 9 bases, V lost 10 bases, and 2 bases had no gene match. CDR3 length: 9 amino acids. This chain's CDR3 is CATGGGQYF. In DNA, the CDR3 is TGTGCCACCGGGGGGGGGCAGTACTTC.

This chain connects TRBV7-9 to TRBJ2-2; perhaps TRBD1 as D (6 bases). V was clipped by 5 bases and J by 5 bases, with 15 bases between them. There are 15 residues in the CDR3. Germline values: CDR1 SEHNR, CDR2 FQNEAQ (reference sequence). The CDR3 coding sequence is TGTGCCAGCAGCCCAGAGGGGGAAAGGACCGGGGAGCTGTTTTTT. Translating it yields CASSPEGERTGELFF.

The V gene is TRBV27, the J gene TRBJ1-1, with D uncertain. The V and J ends lost 2 bases and 1 base respectively, with 5 bases between them. Germline V gene lookup returns CDR1 MNHEY and CDR2 SMNVEV (reference sequence). The CDR3 sequence is 13 residues long. CDR3 nucleotides: TGTGCCAGCAGTTTAGGGCAGAACACTGAAGCTTTCTTT. Translating it yields CASSLGQNTEAFF.

This sequence joins TRBV2 and TRBJ2-7; TRBD1 is a possible D gene (5 bases). CDR3 length equals 13 residues. Trimming removed 0 bases at V and 4 bases at J, with 7 bases between. Germline V gene lookup returns CDR1 SNHLY and CDR2 FYNNEI. The CDR3 here is CASSEAGLYEQYF. The CDR3 DNA reads TGTGCCAGCAGTGAAGCGGGGCTTTACGAGCAGTACTTC.

This chain links TRBV2 with TRBJ1-2; 7 nucleotides line up with TRBD1. This CDR3 spans 16 amino acids. Trimming cost V 5 bases and J 4 bases; bases outside gene matches: 13. The germline CDR1 and CDR2 sequences are SNHLY and FYNNEI. CDR3 loop: CASSSHVTGAAYGYTF. In DNA form, the CDR3 reads TGTGCCAGCAGTTCACACGTTACAGGGGCCGCCTATGGCTACACCTTC.

V is TRBV16 and J is TRBJ1-1; the D gene is possibly TRBD1 (5 bases). The CDR3 length is 14 residues. V lost 4 bases and J lost 6, with 15 bases in between. Germline-derived CDR1 and CDR2 are KGHSY and FQNENV. DNA for the CDR3: TGTGCCAGCAGCCTCTTCGGGGGTAGTGCTGAAGCTTTCTTT. The encoded protein is CASSLFGGSAEAFF.

The CDR3 region is CASSLTGANYGYTF. DNA for the CDR3: TGTGCCAGCAGTTTGACAGGAGCTAACTATGGCTACACCTTC. This chain links TRBV27 with TRBJ1-2; possible D gene TRBD1, 6 bases. The length of the CDR3 is 14 residues. V shed 3 bases and J shed 0 bases, with 8 bases lying between them. Germline-derived CDR1 and CDR2 are MNHEY and SMNVEV (reference sequence).

The rearrangement uses TRBV13 and TRBJ2-5; TRBD1 agrees at 11 bases. There are 13 residues in the CDR3. The V segment lost 5 bases and the J segment 7 bases; nucleotides outside the gene matches: 3. Germline V lookup: CDR1 PRHDT, CDR2 FYEKMQ (reference sequence). The CDR3 spells CASSRDRGGTQYF. The CDR3, as DNA: TGTGCCAGCAGCCGGGACAGGGGGGGGACCCAGTACTTC.

This clone was seen just once. DNA for the CDR3: TGTGCCAGCTCTCGAACTAGCGGGAGGAAGGAGACCCAGTACTTC. Its translation: CASSRTSGRKETQYF. V usage is TRBV27 and J usage is TRBJ2-5, with 12 nucleotides matching TRBD2. The CDR3 runs to 15 residues. From germline, CDR1 is MNHEY and CDR2 SMNVEV (reference sequence). J was trimmed by 5 bases and V by 8 bases; bases with no gene match: 9.

CDR3 protein: CASSQTIRDGYTF. In DNA form, the CDR3 reads TGCGCCAGCAGCCAGACAATCCGAGATGGCTACACCTTC. The chain joins TRBV4-3 to TRBJ1-2; D is uncertain. Trimming cost V 3 bases and J 6 bases, with 11 bases left between them. Germline V gene lookup returns CDR1 LGHNA and CDR2 YSLEER. The CDR3 has 13 amino acids.

V gene TRBV6-1 combines with J gene TRBJ2-1, with 7 bases aligning to TRBD1. The CDR3 runs 14 residues. V trimming: 4 bases; J trimming: 4 bases; junction bases outside the gene matches: 4. CDR1 is MNHNS and CDR2 is SASEGT in the germline V gene. Here the CDR3 DNA reads TGTGCCAGCAGTGCAGGGGGAGTTTACAATGAGCAGTTCTTC. Translation: CASSAGGVYNEQFF.

V usage is TRBV6-5 and J usage is TRBJ2-5; D is uncertain. Germline lookup yields CDR1 MNHEY and CDR2 SVGAGI. The CDR3 totals 14 residues. V shed 0 bases and J shed 4 bases, with 9 bases lying between them. This CDR3 is CASSYSNAPETQYF. The DNA of the CDR3 is TGTGCCAGCAGTTACTCGAACGCGCCAGAGACCCAGTACTTC.

The J gene is TRBJ2-3, the V gene TRBV2; weak D call: TRBD2 (5 bases). V was pared by 4 bases and J by 1 base, with 12 bases between. Germline CDR1 and CDR2: SNHLY and FYNNEI. The CDR3 loop spans 15 amino acids. CDR3 bases: TGTGCCAGCAGTGTGGCCCGTAGCGGCACAGATACGCAGTATTTT. Translated: CASSVARSGTDTQYF.

This clone was counted between two and nine times. The gene calls are TRBV7-3 and TRBJ1-1; 8 nucleotides match TRBD1. J gave up 3 bases and V 5 bases, and 8 bases lay outside the gene matches. CDR1 is SGHTA, CDR2 FQGTGA, per germline. The CDR3 totals 15 residues. CDR3 sequence (DNA): TGTGCCAGCAGCCCAGGACAGGGTCGGGACACTGAAGCTTTCTTT. Amino acids: CASSPGQGRDTEAFF.

V is TRBV27 and J is TRBJ2-1; 7 bases are a match to TRBD2. The CDR3 is made up of 12 amino acids. The ends lost 2 bases at V and 10 bases at J; junction bases unmatched: 2. CDR1 and CDR2 (germline): MNHEY, SMNVEV (reference sequence). DNA for the CDR3: TGTGCCAGCAGTTTAGGGACTACAGAGCAGTTCTTC. Residues: CASSLGTTEQFF.

This chain connects TRBV6-5 to TRBJ2-7; the D is unclear. The CDR3 is made up of 14 amino acids. CDR1 MNHEY and CDR2 SVGAGI come from the germline V gene. V was pared by 5 bases and J by 4 bases, with 15 bases between. The DNA for the CDR3 is TGTGCCAGCAGTCCCGACTCGGTTTGGTACGAGCAGTACTTC. Translated: CASSPDSVWYEQYF.

The chain uses TRBV5-1 and TRBJ2-2; D unresolved. V lost 0 bases and J lost 6, with 6 bases in between. In germline, CDR1 is SGHRS, CDR2 YFSETQ. CDR3 length equals 13 residues. The CDR3 sequence: CASSLAQAGELFF. As DNA, the CDR3 is TGCGCCAGCAGCTTGGCTCAGGCCGGGGAGCTGTTTTTT.

J is TRBJ1-4 and V is TRBV27; D call uncertain. The germline V gene encodes CDR1 MNHEY and CDR2 SMNVEV (reference sequence). Trimming left V 2 bases short and J 8 bases short, with 21 bases between. This CDR3 comprises 17 residues. CDR3 residues: CASSLMLGGGFGEKLFF. The CDR3 DNA sequence: TGTGCCAGCAGTTTAATGTTGGGAGGCGGCTTTGGGGAAAAACTGTTTTTT.

The rearrangement joins TRBV5-4 to TRBJ2-7, with D possibly TRBD2 on 6 matching bases. This CDR3 has 12 residues. The V gene lost 3 bases and the J gene lost 3 bases, with 7 bases spanning the gap. Per the germline V gene, CDR1 is SGHNT and CDR2 is YYREEE (reference sequence). The CDR3 region has the DNA TGTGCCAGCAGCTCGACTAGCTACGAGCAGTACTTC. This translates into CASSSTSYEQYF.

The chain is built from TRBV19 and TRBJ1-5, with D possibly matching TRBD1 (5 bases). The germline V gene encodes CDR1 LNHDA and CDR2 SQIVND (reference sequence). CDR3 length: 13 residues. V lost 5 bases and J lost 6, with 11 bases in between. The CDR3 DNA reads as TGTGCCAGTAGTCAGGGTTTCGGTCAGCCCCAGCATTTT. It specifies CASSQGFGQPQHF.

This chain uses TRBV12-5 with TRBJ1-5; D ambiguous. Germline lookup yields CDR1 LGHNT and CDR2 FRNRAP. V lost 2 bases and J lost 5, with 7 bases in between. This CDR3 spans 13 amino acids. This chain's CDR3 is CASGLPLDQPQHF. The CDR3 coding sequence is TGTGCTAGTGGTTTGCCCCTCGATCAGCCCCAGCATTTT.

The V gene is TRBV21-1, the J gene TRBJ1-5. TRBV21-1 represents a pseudogene. The CDR3 has 20 residues. The CDR3 nucleotides are TGTGCCAGCAGCAAAACCCAGCGACCGGGGAGGTCAGAGCGCAATCAGCCCCAGCATTTT. Protein product: CASSKTQRPGRSERNQPQHF.

The J gene is TRBJ2-7, the V gene TRBV29-1; TRBD1 aligns across 7 bases. V was clipped by 6 bases and J by 0 bases; unmatched bases: 8. Germline loops: CDR1 SQVTM, CDR2 ANQGSEA. The length of the CDR3 is 14 residues. The CDR3 spells CSVLGGDSSYEQYF. The CDR3 bases are TGCAGCGTCCTAGGGGGCGACAGCTCCTACGAGCAGTACTTC.

This chain connects TRBV5-8 to TRBJ1-2; no firm D call. The germline V gene encodes CDR1 SGHTS and CDR2 YDEGEE. CDR3 length: 15 amino acids. Trimming removed 7 bases from V and 3 bases from J, with 19 bases in between. The CDR3 sequence is CASLGGIRDDYGYTF. In DNA form, the CDR3 reads TGTGCCAGCCTTGGAGGGATCCGAGACGACTATGGCTACACCTTC.

The V gene is TRBV14, the J gene TRBJ1-4, with 7 bases fitting TRBD1. There are 15 residues in the CDR3. Germline trimming cut 2 bases from V and 8 bases from J; bases unmatched to any gene: 8. Looked up from germline, CDR1 is SGHDN and CDR2 is FVKESK. As DNA, the CDR3 is TGTGCCAGCAGCCAACCGGGACAGCGGAACGAAAAACTGTTTTTT. Translating it yields CASSQPGQRNEKLFF.

The genes are TRBV9 and TRBJ2-1; 7 nucleotides match TRBD2. V lost 4 bases and J lost 8; bases outside the gene matches: 12. This CDR3 has 15 amino acids. CDR1 and CDR2 (germline): SGDLS, YYNGEE. The CDR3 DNA sequence: TGTGCCAGCAGCACCGGGACTAAATCATTACATGAGCAGTTCTTC. Its translation: CASSTGTKSLHEQFF. Drawing the rest from reference TRBV9 and TRBJ2-1, the complete variable domain is DSGVTQTPKHLITATGQRVTLRCSPRSGDLSVYWYQQSLDQGLQFLIQYYNGEERAKGNILERFSAQQFPDLHSELNLSSLELGDSALYFCASSTGTKSLHEQFFGPGTRLTVL.